This T cell receptor (beta chain) was obtained from a study of blood T cell repertoires in COVID-19. Study details: PBMCs, B-cell-depleted T cells, or T cells were the source of the cDNA or gDNA that made up the material.

Authors' data handling: Using reference gene primer amplification, nucleated cell counts were estimated. Repertoires were generated with immunoSEQ multiplex PCR, while TCRdb's copy carries only in-frame clones and drops some. V, J and clone size derive from that table, while D and trimming were established from the DNA sequence. The table has around 40,000 clones, roughly 94% seen once. Trimming removed 6 bases at V and 9 bases at J, with 10 bases between. This CDR3 has 11 amino acids. Germline lookup yields CDR1 MNHNY and CDR2 SVGAGI (reference sequence). This sequence joins TRBV6-6 and TRBJ2-3; no clear D. The specimen was peripheral blood. The TCR comes from a human donor with active COVID-19. The donor label of this sample is uncertain. The CDR3 loop reads CASRTAGTQYF. Here the CDR3 DNA reads TGTGCCAGCAGGACCGCCGGGACGCAGTATTTT.